This T cell receptor (beta chain) was found in a study of shared clonotypes between healthy human individuals. V lost 4 bases and J 1 base, leaving 7 bases between the germline ends. CDR3 size: 13 residues. Per the germline V gene, CDR1 is MNHNY and CDR2 is SVGAGI (reference sequence). A note on this clone: The sample contains more than one DNA sequence encoding this CDR3.

Genomic DNA from each subset was divided evenly over several immunoSEQ plates. This table comes from immunoSEQ multiplex PCR, and its TCRdb copy is limited to in-frame clones, with some not included. The sample has about 1.1 million clones; 78% are singletons. This clonotype was sampled from a man between 18 and 35 years old in good health. Some clones in this sample may be carry-over from other donors' samples. Sequencing was done on a sample of memory CD4+ T cells from PBMCs. Subset described: CD45RA-negative fraction. The chain uses TRBV6-6 and TRBJ1-1, with TRBD1 as a possible D gene (6 bases). The DNA for the CDR3 is TGTGCCAGCAGTTCACAGGGGAACACTGAAGCTTTCTTT. The encoded protein is CASSSQGNTEAFF.